This T cell receptor (beta chain) was captured in a study of CD8+CD57+ T cells in acquired aplastic anemia. The CDR3 is 16 amino acids. The germline V gene has CDR1 MNHEY and CDR2 SMNVEV (reference sequence). V lost 8 bases to trimming and J lost 6 bases; unmatched junction nucleotides: 17. Whole-study findings and limits: Patient and control CD8+ Simpson's diversity was not significantly different.

This clonotype was seen repeatedly, ten times or more. The target antigen is unknown. Profiling that covered TCR beta VDJ and CDR3 relied on genomic DNA as its template. TCRdb used MiXCR to reprocess the reads, holding one entry per CDR3 protein. This repertoire shows around 200,000 distinct CDR3 sequences, approximately 60% found once; its top ten account for 25% to 30%. The sequenced sample consisted of sorted CD4+, CD8+, or CD8+CD57+ T cells (not recorded which) from PBMCs. V and J are TRBV27 and TRBJ1-2, with TRBD1 matching 8 bases. This sequence originates from a human donor in good health. CDR3 in amino acids: CASRVPGGDVGDGYTF. In nucleotides, the CDR3 is TGTGCCAGCCGAGTGCCAGGGGGCGATGTAGGAGATGGCTACACCTTC.